This T cell receptor (beta chain) originates from a study of response to subunit inactivated influenza vaccine. Comments on this clonotype: The antigen is not known.

Study results and caveats: The authors put forward the suggestion that each seasonal influenza vaccination may bring in only a limited number of new T cells.

The CDR3 contains 13 residues. V was clipped by 7 bases and J by 4 bases; unmatched bases: 6. CDR1 is MNHNS, CDR2 SASEGT, per germline. TCRdb redid the calling of the RT-PCR reads with MiXCR, one entry per CDR3 protein. The sample consists of about 240,000 distinct CDR3 sequences, 9% to 15% of them appearing once. This material consisted of non-naive T cells sorted from PBMCs, taken approximately 15 days before vaccination. This sequence joins TRBV6-1 and TRBJ1-1; 7 nucleotides agree with TRBD1. The origin of this receptor is a man aged 50-59 years who received an inactivated influenza vaccine. In DNA, the CDR3 is TGTGCCAGCATTCAGACAGGGCTCACTGAAGCTTTCTTT. Translating it yields CASIQTGLTEAFF.